These 3 T cell receptor beta chains were all obtained from the same sample, sequenced in a study of T cell repertoires in cytomegalovirus infection. TCRdb reprocessed the reads via MiXCR and lists one record per CDR3 protein. The repertoire holds approximately 990,000 distinct CDR3 sequences, with approximately 33% as singletons. Their recognized antigens are unknown. Specimen: cultured CD8+ T cells from PBMCs, collected from culture after CMV antigen stimulation. The receptors originated from a human donor in good health (CMV status not recorded). Some clones in this sample may be carry-over from other donors' samples.

The gene calls are TRBV28 and TRBJ1-1; D not resolved. Trimming pared 8 bases from V and 0 bases from J, leaving 16 bases between. CDR1 is MDHEN, CDR2 SYDVKM, per germline. CDR3 length: 15 amino acids. The CDR3: CASCLNGGMNTEAFF. CDR3 DNA sequence: TGTGCCAGCTGTCTAAATGGAGGCATGAACACTGAAGCTTTCTTT.

This clonotype was detected ten times or more. The chain combines TRBV7-2 with TRBJ2-7; TRBD1 agrees at 9 bases. Germline CDR1 SGHTA, CDR2 FQGNSA. This CDR3 spans 18 amino acids. After removal of 1 base from V and 1 base from J, the junction contained 11 bases not matched to a gene. CDR3 sequence: CASSLGREWTGASYEQYV. CDR3 nucleotides: TGTGCCAGCAGCTTAGGTAGGGAGTGGACAGGGGCTTCCTACGAGCAGTACGTC.

The chain uses TRBV6-2 or TRBV6-3 and TRBJ1-4; D is undetermined. V was pared by 7 bases and J by 4 bases, with 19 bases between. CDR3 length equals 16 residues. The germline V gene encodes CDR1 MNHEY and CDR2 SVGEGT. CDR3 protein: CASTQGAGRINEKLFF. As DNA, the CDR3 is TGTGCCAGCACCCAAGGAGCGGGTCGAATTAATGAAAAACTGTTTTTT.